The rows below give T cell receptor beta chains drawn from one sample of a study of T cell clusters in autoimmune cytopenias. TCRdb re-called the multiplex PCR reads and shows each CDR3 protein once, DNA omitted. The sample holds a few thousand distinct CDR3 sequences. Sequenced input: peripheral blood. These TCRs come from a human donor with an autoimmune cytopenia or autoimmune hepatitis (not recorded which). The CDR3 runs from the conserved cysteine through the conserved F or W. Only part of the rows carry a size: once, few, many, or a class if the clone is expanded.

TRBJ2-3,TRBV4-2,NA,CASSQRTGGEDTQYF
TRBJ2-3,TRBV12-3/TRBV12-4,medium-sized,CASSPTGGSTDTQYF
TRBJ2-5,TRBV6-5,medium-sized,CASSHTETQYF
TRBJ2-3,TRBV4-2,NA,CASSQDSARYYTDTQYF
TRBJ2-3,TRBV20-1,medium-sized,CSAIFAGGADTQYF
TRBJ2-3,TRBV6-5,medium-sized,CASSYSLGMMGYF
TRBJ2-3,TRBV30,medium-sized,CAWRRASGGTQYF
TRBJ2-5,TRBV6-1,medium-sized,CASRLTGGQETQYF
TRBJ2-1,TRBV10-1,NA,CASSEVIDYNEQFF
TRBJ2-7,TRBV12-3/TRBV12-4,NA,CASSTRSYEQYF
TRBJ1-4,TRBV14,NA,CASRLVRTRGNEKLFF
TRBJ2-5,TRBV7-6,NA,CASSLATSGGHWETQYF
TRBJ1-1,TRBV6-6,medium-sized,CASRDRNTEAFF
TRBJ2-2,TRBV9,NA,CASSGTGVRMSTGELFF
TRBJ2-7,TRBV5-4,medium-sized,CASSPGLAGTGEQYF
TRBJ2-7,TRBV27,NA,CASRRQGSYEQYF
TRBJ2-1,TRBV5-1,NA,CASSLVGGQDEQFF
TRBJ2-3,TRBV27,NA,CASSKLVTDTQYF
TRBJ2-1,TRBV27,medium-sized,CASSLSRSNNEQFF
TRBJ2-7,TRBV12-3/TRBV12-4,medium-sized,CASSTGSGEQYF
TRBJ2-3,TRBV28,NA,CASRDGTWGDTQYF
TRBJ1-6,TRBV5-1,NA,CASSLAVGRSPLHF
TRBJ2-2,TRBV7-2,medium-sized,CASSSARDRNTGELFF
TRBJ2-7,TRBV11-1,NA,CARSSFKQSVMGYEQYF
TRBJ2-1,TRBV6-5,medium-sized,CASSFGGARNEQFF
TRBJ1-1,TRBV18,medium-sized,CASSPPGTQNTEAFF
TRBJ2-2,TRBV28,NA,CASSVSGGRTGELFF
TRBJ2-7,TRBV19,medium-sized,CASSMGTGGHSYEQYF
TRBJ2-7,TRBV5-4,NA,CASSSGGAYYEQYF
TRBJ1-4,TRBV5-5,NA,CASSLGDRGLEKLFF
TRBJ2-1,TRBV19,medium-sized,CASSMIGSAGEQFF
TRBJ1-3,TRBV27,medium-sized,CASSLSMRSGGNTIYF
TRBJ1-5,TRBV30,medium-sized,CAWSHFSKSNQPQHF
TRBJ2-5,TRBV12-3/TRBV12-4,NA,CASSSDRGMGTQYF
TRBJ1-1,TRBV12-3/TRBV12-4,medium-sized,CASSFRDRGPEAFF
TRBJ1-2,TRBV27,NA,CASRGLGYGYTF
TRBJ2-1,TRBV24-1,NA,CATSVGSGSSYNEQFF
TRBJ1-4,TRBV2,NA,CASRWTGGDEKLFF
TRBJ1-4,TRBV30,medium-sized,CAWSVRVKEEKLFF
TRBJ2-1,TRBV19,NA,CASSPSTSQGQDNEQFF
TRBJ2-5,TRBV15,medium-sized,CATSRDWFGPETQYF
TRBJ2-5,TRBV6-5,medium-sized,CASSYSPGTDQETQYF
TRBJ1-5,TRBV5-4,NA,CASSLGGGQPQHF
TRBJ2-3,TRBV5-1,medium-sized,CASSLGRGTDTQYF
TRBJ1-4,TRBV6-2/TRBV6-3,medium-sized,CASRDGTVREKLFF
TRBJ1-6,TRBV19,NA,CASSSFRAYNSPLHF
TRBJ2-2,TRBV6-1,medium-sized,CASSLGTGITGELFF
TRBJ2-2,TRBV12-3/TRBV12-4,NA,CASSLGWVEREVDTGELFF
TRBJ2-3,TRBV5-6,medium-sized,CASSLGGVGTDTQYF